This is a list of T cell receptor beta chains from one sample in a study of shared T cell receptors in the human thymus. Sequencing used immunoSEQ multiplex PCR; TCRdb keeps in-frame clones, though not all of them. The profile covers about 500,000 clones, with approximately 80% appearing a single time and roughly 0.013% taken by the ten largest. A further study also used this sample, focusing on human thymus T cells.

Source material: thymocytes. The receptors stem from a boy under two years old with a congenital heart defect. Both conserved end residues are part of each CDR3. The D gene is left open where the match is weak. Clone size, where shown, is once, few, many, or a class for clones that have expanded.

v_gene: TRBV4-1
abundance: .
j_gene: TRBJ1-6
d_gene: .
CDR3aa: CASSQEGQGRRSPLHF
CDR3nt: TGCGCCAGCAGCCAAGAGGGGCAGGGTCGGAGATCACCCCTCCACTTT

v_gene: TRBV5-1
abundance: .
j_gene: TRBJ2-2
d_gene: TRBD2
CDR3aa: CASSPTPGLAGAWTGELFF
CDR3nt: TGCGCCAGCAGCCCGACCCCGGGACTAGCGGGAGCATGGACCGGGGAGCTGTTTTTT

v_gene: TRBV12-5
abundance: .
j_gene: TRBJ1-1
d_gene: TRBD1
CDR3aa: CASRDREAFF
CDR3nt: TGTGCTAGCCGGGACAGGGAAGCTTTCTTT

v_gene: TRBV4-1
abundance: .
j_gene: TRBJ2-1
d_gene: .
CDR3aa: CASSQDPLNRQAPSYNEQFF
CDR3nt: TGCGCCAGCAGCCAAGATCCCCTAAATCGACAGGCCCCCTCCTACAATGAGCAGTTCTTC

v_gene: TRBV30
abundance: once
j_gene: TRBJ2-7
d_gene: TRBD1
CDR3aa: CAWAKTGTGGPYEQYF
CDR3nt: TGTGCCTGGGCAAAAACCGGGACAGGGGGGCCCTACGAGCAGTACTTC

v_gene: TRBV28
abundance: .
j_gene: TRBJ2-1
d_gene: TRBD2
CDR3aa: CASRCREGGHNEQFF
CDR3nt: TGTGCCAGCAGGTGTCGGGAGGGCGGCCACAATGAGCAGTTCTTC

v_gene: TRBV11-2
abundance: .
j_gene: TRBJ2-5
d_gene: .
CDR3aa: CASSFPRTSHRETQYF
CDR3nt: TGTGCCAGCAGCTTTCCACGGACATCCCACCGAGAGACCCAGTACTTC

v_gene: TRBV4-3
abundance: .
j_gene: TRBJ2-7
d_gene: .
CDR3aa: CASSQERTRPWASYEQYF
CDR3nt: TGCGCCAGCAGCCAAGAAAGGACACGACCCTGGGCCTCCTACGAGCAGTACTTC

v_gene: TRBV28
abundance: few
j_gene: TRBJ2-7
d_gene: .
CDR3aa: CASSLWWSRSYEQYF
CDR3nt: TGTGCCAGCAGTTTGTGGTGGAGCAGATCCTACGAGCAGTACTTC

v_gene: TRBV5-1
abundance: .
j_gene: TRBJ1-5
d_gene: .
CDR3aa: CASSKTGISNQPQHF
CDR3nt: TGCGCCAGCAGCAAAACAGGGATCAGCAATCAGCCCCAGCATTTT

v_gene: TRBV2
abundance: .
j_gene: TRBJ1-1
d_gene: TRBD1
CDR3aa: CAILVADREDTEAFF
CDR3nt: TGTGCCATACTCGTGGCGGACAGGGAAGACACTGAAGCTTTCTTT

v_gene: TRBV5-4
abundance: once
j_gene: TRBJ2-1
d_gene: TRBD2
CDR3aa: CASSLVDSGSSYNEQFF
CDR3nt: TGTGCCAGCAGCTTGGTTGATAGCGGGAGCTCCTACAATGAGCAGTTCTTC

v_gene: TRBV14
abundance: once
j_gene: TRBJ2-3
d_gene: .
CDR3aa: CASSPRRESTDTQYF
CDR3nt: TGTGCCAGCAGCCCTCGGCGGGAATCCACAGATACGCAGTATTTT

v_gene: TRBV27
abundance: .
j_gene: TRBJ1-5
d_gene: .
CDR3aa: CASGHQPQHF
CDR3nt: TGTGCCAGCGGCCACCAGCCCCAGCATTTT

v_gene: TRBV2
abundance: .
j_gene: TRBJ2-7
d_gene: TRBD2
CDR3aa: CASSESLAEGLTYEQYF
CDR3nt: TGTGCCAGCAGTGAAAGCCTAGCGGAGGGTCTTACCTACGAGCAGTACTTC

v_gene: TRBV27
abundance: few
j_gene: TRBJ2-3
d_gene: TRBD2
CDR3aa: CASSFGLARSTDTQYF
CDR3nt: TGTGCCAGCAGTTTCGGACTAGCCCGAAGCACAGATACGCAGTATTTT

v_gene: TRBV15
abundance: .
j_gene: TRBJ2-7
d_gene: TRBD2
CDR3aa: CATSRDLREVHEQYF
CDR3nt: TGTGCCACCAGCAGAGATCTGCGGGAGGTTCACGAGCAGTACTTC

v_gene: TRBV6-5
abundance: .
j_gene: TRBJ1-4
d_gene: .
CDR3aa: CASGPLGAEKLFF
CDR3nt: TGTGCCAGCGGTCCCCTGGGGGCTGAAAAACTGTTTTTT

v_gene: TRBV21-1
abundance: .
j_gene: TRBJ2-3
d_gene: .
CDR3aa: CASSSHPRQGATDTQYF
CDR3nt: TGTGCCAGCAGCTCCCACCCCCGACAGGGGGCCACAGATACGCAGTATTTT

v_gene: TRBV14
abundance: few
j_gene: TRBJ2-7
d_gene: .
CDR3aa: CASSHRTGKRYF
CDR3nt: TGTGCCAGCAGCCATCGAACGGGGAAACGGTACTTC

v_gene: TRBV11-3
abundance: .
j_gene: TRBJ2-7
d_gene: .
CDR3aa: CASSSRDYEQYF
CDR3nt: TGTGCCAGCAGCTCGAGGGACTACGAGCAGTACTTC

v_gene: TRBV11-1
abundance: .
j_gene: TRBJ2-7
d_gene: TRBD2
CDR3aa: CASSKTGTSGKTYEQYF
CDR3nt: TGTGCCAGCAGCAAAACCGGGACTAGCGGGAAGACCTACGAGCAGTACTTC

v_gene: TRBV7-2
abundance: few
j_gene: TRBJ2-3
d_gene: .
CDR3aa: CASRPRPGGTDTQYF
CDR3nt: TGTGCCAGCAGGCCTCGGCCAGGGGGCACAGATACGCAGTATTTT

v_gene: TRBV6-5
abundance: once
j_gene: TRBJ2-7
d_gene: TRBD2
CDR3aa: CASRSPTSGPYEQYF
CDR3nt: TGTGCCAGCAGAAGCCCGACTAGCGGTCCCTACGAGCAGTACTTC

v_gene: TRBV4-2
abundance: .
j_gene: TRBJ2-7
d_gene: .
CDR3aa: CASSQDRGGNPYEQYF
CDR3nt: TGTGCCAGCAGCCAAGATCGCGGCGGGAACCCCTACGAGCAGTACTTC

v_gene: TRBV5-6
abundance: .
j_gene: TRBJ2-7
d_gene: TRBD2
CDR3aa: CASSLLRGGRFSSYEQYF
CDR3nt: TGTGCCAGCAGCTTGTTACGGGGGGGGCGTTTTAGCTCCTACGAGCAGTACTTC

v_gene: TRBV30
abundance: .
j_gene: TRBJ1-1
d_gene: TRBD1
CDR3aa: CAWSSYGTGVETEAFF
CDR3nt: TGTGCCTGGAGTTCCTACGGGACAGGGGTCGAAACTGAAGCTTTCTTT

v_gene: TRBV29-1
abundance: once
j_gene: TRBJ2-7
d_gene: .
CDR3aa: CSVRTTRDSYEQYF
CDR3nt: TGCAGCGTTCGAACCACTAGAGACTCCTACGAGCAGTACTTC

v_gene: TRBV4-1
abundance: few
j_gene: TRBJ2-6
d_gene: .
CDR3aa: CASSHLDRKSGGANVLTF
CDR3nt: TGCGCCAGCAGCCACCTAGACAGAAAATCAGGAGGGGCCAACGTCCTGACTTTC

v_gene: TRBV5-1
abundance: .
j_gene: TRBJ2-7
d_gene: TRBD2
CDR3aa: CASSIDRTSNYEQYF
CDR3nt: TGCGCCAGCAGCATCGATCGGACTAGTAACTACGAGCAGTACTTC

v_gene: TRBV4-3
abundance: .
j_gene: TRBJ2-1
d_gene: TRBD2
CDR3aa: CASSQERKREGYNEQFF
CDR3nt: TGCGCCAGCAGCCAAGAAAGGAAACGGGAGGGCTACAATGAGCAGTTCTTC

v_gene: TRBV9
abundance: few
j_gene: TRBJ2-7
d_gene: .
CDR3aa: CANSTAMRYF
CDR3nt: TGTGCTAATAGCACGGCTATGCGGTACTTC

v_gene: TRBV6-9
abundance: .
j_gene: TRBJ1-5
d_gene: .
CDR3aa: CASRPPRLGAYSNQPQHF
CDR3nt: TGTGCCAGCAGGCCGCCCAGATTGGGGGCGTATAGCAATCAGCCCCAGCATTTT

v_gene: TRBV11-2
abundance: few
j_gene: TRBJ2-7
d_gene: TRBD2
CDR3aa: CASSLGSSGNEVEQYF
CDR3nt: TGTGCCAGCAGCTTAGGGTCTAGCGGGAACGAGGTCGAGCAGTACTTC

v_gene: TRBV7-2
abundance: once
j_gene: TRBJ2-2
d_gene: TRBD1
CDR3aa: CASSWDRTNTGELFF
CDR3nt: TGTGCCAGCAGCTGGGACAGGACTAACACCGGGGAGCTGTTTTTT

v_gene: TRBV4-2
abundance: once
j_gene: TRBJ2-6
d_gene: .
CDR3aa: CASSQEAFSGANVLTF
CDR3nt: TGTGCCAGCAGCCAAGAGGCCTTCTCTGGGGCCAACGTCCTGACTTTC

v_gene: TRBV7-2
abundance: .
j_gene: TRBJ2-5
d_gene: TRBD2
CDR3aa: CASSSGGVSRETQYF
CDR3nt: TGTGCCAGCAGCTCGGGGGGGGTCAGCAGGGAGACCCAGTACTTC

v_gene: TRBV4-2
abundance: .
j_gene: TRBJ1-5
d_gene: TRBD1
CDR3aa: CASSQGDRGYNQPQHF
CDR3nt: TGTGCCAGCAGCCAAGGGGACAGGGGATACAATCAGCCCCAGCATTTT

v_gene: TRBV27
abundance: .
j_gene: TRBJ2-7
d_gene: .
CDR3aa: CASSSGGRGSSYEQYF
CDR3nt: TGTGCCAGCAGTTCTGGTGGGAGGGGGAGTTCCTACGAGCAGTACTTC

v_gene: TRBV4-3
abundance: .
j_gene: TRBJ2-4
d_gene: TRBD1
CDR3aa: CASSHFGQGKGNIQYF
CDR3nt: TGCGCCAGCAGCCATTTTGGACAGGGGAAGGGAAACATTCAGTACTTC